The 27 T cell receptor beta chains reported below all come from one sample, sequenced in a study of metastatic and nonmetastatic thyroid tumors. No patient received treatment before thyroid surgery. Via MiXCR, TCRdb re-called the PCR reads. Here the sample spans some 23,000 clones, just over 20% being singletons. The sample taken for sequencing was blood. Receptors originate from a female donor with papillary thyroid cancer or a benign thyroid nodule (not recorded which). Some clones in this sample may be carry-over from other donors' samples.

This clone was detected many times. The rearrangement uses TRBV20-1 and TRBJ2-3; 9 bases map to TRBD2. This CDR3 is built from 16 residues. Per germline, CDR1 DFQATT and CDR2 SNEGSKA (reference sequence). Trimming cost V 3 bases and J 1 base; bases outside gene matches: 8. CDR3 region: CSASSSGAAGTDTQYF. CDR3 bases: TGCAGTGCTAGTTCTAGCGGGGCTGCCGGCACAGATACGCAGTATTTT.

This clone was seen many times. The chain is built from TRBV29-1 and TRBJ1-4; 10 bases agree with TRBD1. This CDR3 has 14 amino acids. Germline V lookup: CDR1 SQVTM, CDR2 ANQGSEA. V dropped 7 bases and J dropped 8; count of bases not matched to a gene: 10. The CDR3 loop reads CSASDRGRGEKLFF. The CDR3 DNA follows: TGCAGCGCCTCGGACAGGGGGAGAGGGGAAAAACTGTTTTTT.

This clone was seen a few times. This rearrangement joins TRBV6-5 to TRBJ2-3, with D perhaps given as TRBD1 or TRBD2 (5 bases each). CDR3 length: 17 amino acids. Germline assignment: CDR1 MNHEY and CDR2 SVGAGI. V lost 6 bases and J lost 2, with 21 bases in between. CDR3 DNA: TGTGCCAGCAGCTTAACACCGGGATCGGGGCACACAGATACGCAGTATTTT. Protein sequence: CASSLTPGSGHTDTQYF.

Relative to its sample, this clone is medium-sized. The chain combines TRBV20-1 with TRBJ2-2, with 12 nucleotides matching TRBD2. Per the germline V gene, CDR1 is DFQATT and CDR2 is SNEGSKA (reference sequence). After removal of 3 bases from V and 1 base from J, the junction contained 15 bases not matched to a gene. This CDR3 is built from 20 residues. The CDR3 bases are TGCAGTGCTAGCCGTTTCCAGGTACTAGCGGGAGGTCGGAACACCGGGGAGCTGTTTTTT. It yields the protein CSASRFQVLAGGRNTGELFF.

This clone occurred many times. This rearrangement joins TRBV20-1 to TRBJ2-5; D gene unclear. Trimming pared 4 bases from V and 5 bases from J, leaving 11 bases between. Germline loops: CDR1 DFQATT, CDR2 SNEGSKA (reference sequence). CDR3 size: 12 residues. CDR3 protein: CSANAPGETQYF. The CDR3 bases are TGCAGTGCTAATGCACCTGGGGAGACCCAGTACTTC.

This clone was found many times. This rearrangement joins TRBV11-2 to TRBJ2-4, with 7 bases that match TRBD1. Germline values: CDR1 SGHAT, CDR2 FQNNGV. The CDR3 is 15 amino acids. V shed 1 base and J 8 bases; nucleotides not matched to a gene: 8. CDR3 coding DNA: TGTGCCAGCAGCTTAGTTGGGCAGGGGGTGGACATTCAGTACTTC. Protein: CASSLVGQGVDIQYF.

There are many counts of this clone. This chain connects TRBV6-2 or TRBV6-3 to TRBJ1-5; 10 nucleotides line up with TRBD1. CDR1 and CDR2 from the germline V gene are MNHEY and SVGEGT. The CDR3 contains 15 residues. V lost 6 bases and J lost 6; bases outside the gene matches: 8. CDR3 protein: CASSTGTGEVQPQHF. The CDR3 coding sequence is TGTGCCAGCAGCACCGGGACAGGGGAGGTTCAGCCCCAGCATTTT.

Many counts were recorded for this clone. The chain couples TRBV28 to TRBJ2-2; D might be TRBD1 or TRBD2, each matching 6 bases. Germline assignment: CDR1 MDHEN and CDR2 SYDVKM. CDR3 size: 16 residues. V dropped 7 bases and J dropped 0 bases, with 15 bases sitting between them. This CDR3 reads CASTPRGTPNTGELFF. CDR3 coding DNA: TGTGCCAGCACCCCTCGGGGGACACCGAACACCGGGGAGCTGTTTTTT. The entire variable domain, with the rest obtained from reference TRBV28 and TRBJ2-2, is as follows: DVKVTQSSRYLVKRTGEKVFLECVQDMDHENMFWYRQDPGLGLRLIYFSYDVKMKEKGDIPEGYSVSREKKERFSLILESASTNQTSMYLCASTPRGTPNTGELFFGEGSRLTVL.

This clone was counted many times. The rearrangement links TRBV20-1 to TRBJ2-1, with D uncertain. Germline values: CDR1 DFQATT, CDR2 SNEGSKA (reference sequence). Deletions cut 1 base from V and 9 bases from J, with 19 bases between. There are 15 residues in the CDR3. The CDR3, as DNA: TGCAGTGCTAGAGCTGGCGGAAGAACCCAGGTTGAGCAGTTCTTC. Its translation: CSARAGGRTQVEQFF.

This clone has only a few counts. The chain couples TRBV29-1 to TRBJ2-7; TRBD2 is a possible D gene (5 bases). CDR3 length: 13 amino acids. Trimming stripped 6 bases from V and 1 base from J, with 13 bases between. Germline V lookup: CDR1 SQVTM, CDR2 ANQGSEA. This chain's CDR3 is CSVKLDYSYEQYF. Here the CDR3 DNA reads TGCAGCGTCAAACTAGACTATTCCTACGAGCAGTACTTC.

V is TRBV12-3 or TRBV12-4 and J is TRBJ1-5, with a weak D call TRBD1 (5 bases). Trimming removed 3 bases from V and 0 bases from J, with 21 bases in between. CDR3 length: 19 residues. Here the CDR3 DNA reads TGTGCCAGCAGTTTGCGGGGCATTTCATGGAAAAATAGCAATCAGCCCCAGCATTTT. Its translation is CASSLRGISWKNSNQPQHF.

This clone was observed many times. V is TRBV19 and J is TRBJ1-5, with a possible D match to TRBD1 (5 bases). V dropped 2 bases and J dropped 4 bases, with 6 bases sitting between them. The germline gives CDR1 LNHDA, CDR2 SQIVND (reference sequence). CDR3 length equals 13 residues. The CDR3 spells CASSIPGNQPQHF. The CDR3 DNA sequence: TGTGCCAGTAGTATACCAGGGAATCAGCCCCAGCATTTT. Full variable domain (remainder filled in from reference TRBV19 and TRBJ1-5): DGGITQSPKYLFRKEGQNVTLSCEQNLNHDAMYWYRQDPGQGLRLIYYSQIVNDFQKGDIAEGYSVSREKKESFPLTVTSAQKNPTAFYLCASSIPGNQPQHFGDGTRLSIL.

This clone showed up many times. The V gene is TRBV20-1, the J gene TRBJ2-7, with 7 bases matching TRBD1. Germline trimming cut 0 bases from V and 5 bases from J; bases unmatched to any gene: 10. The germline gives CDR1 DFQATT, CDR2 SNEGSKA (reference sequence). The length of the CDR3 is 15 residues. The CDR3 DNA reads as TGCAGTGCTAGAGATCTGAAAAGAGGGGGCCACGAGCAGTACTTC. This translates into CSARDLKRGGHEQYF.

This clone was counted at least ten times. The chain combines TRBV5-1 with TRBJ2-6; D is unresolved. Germline-derived CDR1 and CDR2 are SGHRS and YFSETQ. V was trimmed by 0 bases and J by 2 bases, leaving 0 bases between them. CDR3 length: 13 amino acids. The CDR3, as DNA: TGCGCCAGCAGCTTGGCTGGGGCCAACGTCCTGACTTTC. The encoded protein is CASSLAGANVLTF.

This clone was recorded at least ten times. The V call is TRBV20-1, the J call TRBJ2-5, with 8 bases fitting TRBD2. Germline V CDR1 and CDR2: DFQATT, SNEGSKA (reference sequence). Losses at the gene ends were 0 bases for V and 4 bases for J; bases not matched to a gene: 7. The CDR3 is 15 amino acids. CDR3 protein: CSARDPGLAGETQYF. The CDR3 region has the DNA TGCAGTGCTAGAGACCCCGGACTAGCAGGAGAGACCCAGTACTTC.

This clone appeared many times. The chain combines TRBV28 with TRBJ1-1; the match to TRBD1 covers 9 bases. Germline CDR1 and CDR2: MDHEN and SYDVKM. The V gene end was trimmed by 4 bases and the J gene end by 3 bases; junction bases not matched to a gene: 3. The CDR3 length is 14 residues. The CDR3 is CASSSGQGDTEAFF. In nucleotides, the CDR3 is TGTGCCAGCAGTTCGGGACAGGGAGACACTGAAGCTTTCTTT.

This clone was seen repeatedly, ten times or more. V usage is TRBV28 and J usage is TRBJ2-5, with 8 bases matching TRBD1. The CDR3 contains 15 residues. Trimming at V came to 5 bases and at J to 4 bases, leaving 9 bases not matched to a gene. Germline CDR1 and CDR2: MDHEN and SYDVKM. CDR3 amino acids: CASSISGGVGETQYF. The CDR3 DNA reads TGTGCCAGCAGTATATCAGGGGGCGTTGGAGAGACCCAGTACTTC.

This clone was found many times. One end of the junction varies from germline; a read error may be responsible. The CDR3 DNA reads as TGTGCTAGCAGCCCCAGCAGCTCTGGAAACACCATATATTTT. It translates to CASSPSSSGNTIYF. The chain has TRBV7-7 and TRBJ1-3; D uncertain. The CDR3 length is 14 residues. CDR1 and CDR2 (germline): SSHAT, FNYEAQ (reference sequence).

This clone was detected only a few times. A junction boundary mismatches the germline segment, possibly from a read error. The chain uses TRBV6-2 or TRBV6-3 and TRBJ2-2, with D possibly being TRBD2 (6 bases). This CDR3 comprises 14 residues. Looked up from germline, CDR1 is MNHEY and CDR2 is SVGEGT. CDR3 coding DNA: TGTGCCAGCAGCTTTATCGGGAGCTCCGGGGAGCAGTTTTTT. Amino acid sequence: CASSFIGSSGEQFF.

In its sample, this clone was seen many times. The V gene is TRBV7-2, the J gene TRBJ1-1; D not resolved. This CDR3 has 11 residues. The V end lost 2 bases, the J end lost 2 bases, and 0 bases lay between the germline ends. Germline V gene sequence: CDR1 SGHTA, CDR2 FQGNSA. As DNA, the CDR3 is TGTGCCAGCAGCTTAAACACTGAAGCTTTCTTT. This gives the protein CASSLNTEAFF. Complete variable domain (other parts from reference TRBV7-2 and TRBJ1-1): GAGVSQSPSNKVTEKGKDVELRCDPISGHTALYWYRQSLGQGLEFLIYFQGNSAPDKSGLPSDRFSAERTGGSVSTLTIQRTQQEDSAVYLCASSLNTEAFFGQGTRLTVV.

This clone is judged medium-sized. The chain uses TRBV12-3 or TRBV12-4 and TRBJ2-5; D gene unclear. This CDR3 region has 12 residues. Trimming removed 7 bases from V and 4 bases from J, with 10 bases in between. The CDR3 here is CASTRSLETQYF. DNA of the CDR3: TGTGCCAGCACCCGGAGCCTAGAGACCCAGTACTTC.

V gene TRBV5-1 combines with J gene TRBJ2-7; 8 positions match TRBD2. V lost 0 bases, J lost 0 bases, and 8 bases stayed unmatched. Germline CDR1 reads SGHRS; CDR2 reads YFSETQ. This CDR3 is built from 17 residues. CDR3 coding DNA: TGCGCCAGCAGCTTGGCGGGAGGGGCGGGGGGCTCCTACGAGCAGTACTTC. Residues: CASSLAGGAGGSYEQYF.

In this sample, this clone turned up many times. The chain is built from TRBV20-1 and TRBJ1-5; D remains ambiguous. V dropped 0 bases and J dropped 5 bases, with 8 bases sitting between them. Germline CDR1 is DFQATT and CDR2 is SNEGSKA (reference sequence). The CDR3 covers 13 residues. The CDR3 sequence is CSARDLSDQPQHF. The CDR3, as DNA: TGCAGTGCTAGAGATTTAAGTGATCAGCCCCAGCATTTT.

A note on this clone: Relative to the germline gene, one junction end is altered; a read error may explain this. The CDR3 sequence: CASSMTDTQYF. CDR3 sequence (DNA): TGTGCCAGCAGCATGACGGATACCCAGTACTTT. The chain recombines TRBV6-4 with TRBJ2-5; D is unclear. Germline lookup yields CDR1 MRHNA and CDR2 SNTAGT. The CDR3 is 11 residues long.

The gene calls are TRBV20-1 and TRBJ2-7; tentatively, D is TRBD1 or TRBD2 (6 bases each). The CDR3 is 14 amino acids. In germline, CDR1 is DFQATT, CDR2 SNEGSKA (reference sequence). V lost 0 bases and J 7 bases, leaving 16 bases between the germline ends. The CDR3 coding sequence is TGCAGTGCTAGAGATCCGCCCGGGGGCCGGGAGCAGTACTTC. Its translation is CSARDPPGGREQYF.

This clone was seen a handful of times. The chain joins TRBV27 to TRBJ2-7, with D tentatively TRBD2 (5 bases). CDR3 length: 16 amino acids. The V gene's germline CDR1 is MNHEY and CDR2 SMNVEV (reference sequence). The ends were cut back, 5 bases at V and 0 bases at J, with 17 bases in the middle. The CDR3 nucleotides are TGTGCCAGCAGTCAGTCGTTCCGGGGAAGCTCCTACGAGCAGTACTTC. This translates into CASSQSFRGSSYEQYF.

Sample share makes this clone medium-sized. The chain couples TRBV27 to TRBJ1-5; 7 bases are a match to TRBD1. Germline trimming cut 3 bases from V and 5 bases from J; bases unmatched to any gene: 1. Germline values: CDR1 MNHEY, CDR2 SMNVEV (reference sequence). The CDR3 contains 13 residues. The CDR3 coding sequence is TGTGCCAGCAGTTTCAGGGGGGATCAGCCCCAGCATTTT. Amino acids: CASSFRGDQPQHF.